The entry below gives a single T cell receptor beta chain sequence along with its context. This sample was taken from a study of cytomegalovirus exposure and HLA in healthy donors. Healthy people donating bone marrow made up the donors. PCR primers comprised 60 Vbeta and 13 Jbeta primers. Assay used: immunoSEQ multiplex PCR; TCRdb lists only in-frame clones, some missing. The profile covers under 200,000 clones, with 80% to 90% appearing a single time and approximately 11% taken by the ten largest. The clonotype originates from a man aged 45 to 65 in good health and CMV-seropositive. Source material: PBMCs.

The CDR3 DNA reads as TGTGCCAGTAGTTCAACATACGAGCAGTACTTC. Encoded protein: CASSSTYEQYF. The chain recombines TRBV19 with TRBJ2-7; no clear D. The germline V gene has CDR1 LNHDA and CDR2 SQIVND (reference sequence). With 5 bases removed from V and 4 bases from J, the gap between germline ends came to 6 bases. The CDR3 has 11 residues.